This record covers a single T cell receptor beta chain. Trimming took 2 bases from V and 3 from J, leaving 12 bases between them. Germline lookup yields CDR1 SGHNT and CDR2 YYREEE (reference sequence). The CDR3 loop spans 14 amino acids. Sequenced by immunoSEQ multiplex PCR; TCRdb stores in-frame clones only, minus some. The sample records tens of thousands of clones, just under 95% being singletons. The sample comes from a study of technical replicates of blood from a handful of donors. This TCR was sampled from a human donor in good health. The chain joins TRBV5-4 to TRBJ2-7, with unresolved D. Sequenced material: T cells isolated from PBMCs. CDR3: CASSLSDSNYEQYF. CDR3 nucleotide sequence: TGTGCCAGCAGCTTATCTGACTCTAACTACGAGCAGTACTTC.